Following are 17 T cell receptor beta chains from one sample sequenced in a study of T-cell reconstitution after alpha-beta-depleted transplantation in children. It was with unique molecular identifiers that the TCRbeta library was prepared. Using its own MiXCR run on the PCR reads, TCRdb lists one record per CDR3 protein. The sample holds approximately 230,000 distinct CDR3 sequences, roughly 24% seen once. Source: PBMCs, taken before TCRalphabeta/CD19-depleted stem cell transplant. The receptors derive from a girl between 2 and 10 years old with Fanconi anemia, due to receive a stem cell transplant.

This clonotype has a count of ten or more. The chain carries TRBV29-1 and TRBJ2-7; 8 bases line up with TRBD1. V was pared by 1 base and J by 2 bases, with 1 base of the junction left unmatched. The CDR3 is 13 amino acids. Germline CDR1 and CDR2: SQVTM and ANQGSEA. The CDR3 reads CSVEGDRTYEQYF. The CDR3, as DNA: TGCAGCGTTGAAGGGGACAGGACCTACGAGCAGTACTTC.

This clonotype has a handful of counts. This may be a read error, as it is one base from a much larger clone. The J gene is TRBJ2-2, the V gene TRBV20-1, with TRBD2 identical over 13 bases. Germline V lookup: CDR1 DFQATT, CDR2 SNEGSKA (reference sequence). The CDR3 totals 18 residues. CDR3 in DNA: TGCTGTGCTAGTCCACTAGCGGGGGGGCCGTCGAACACCGGGGAGCTGTTTTTT. Encoded protein: CCASPLAGGPSNTGELFF.

The V gene is TRBV29-1, the J gene TRBJ2-5; the match to TRBD1 covers 7 bases. CDR1 and CDR2 from the germline V gene are SQVTM and ANQGSEA. The V gene end was trimmed by 1 base and the J gene end by 9 bases; junction bases not matched to a gene: 14. This CDR3 is 15 amino acids long. CDR3 nucleotides: TGCAGCGTTGAAGTGAGACAGGGTTCGAGGGAGTCCCAGTACTTC. This sequence encodes CSVEVRQGSRESQYF.

This chain links TRBV29-1 with TRBJ1-2; TRBD1 agrees at 9 bases. CDR1 and CDR2 from the germline V gene are SQVTM and ANQGSEA. This CDR3 comprises 12 residues. V shed 4 bases and J 5 bases; nucleotides not matched to a gene: 2. The CDR3 DNA sequence: TGCAGCGTTGGGGGACAGGGATATGGCTACACCTTC. This encodes CSVGGQGYGYTF.

This clonotype was seen many times. The CDR3 loop is CSVSGDYEQYF. The CDR3 DNA is TGCAGCGTCTCAGGGGACTACGAGCAGTACTTC. The chain recombines TRBV29-1 with TRBJ2-7, with TRBD1 as a possible D gene (6 bases). Trimming shortened V by 6 bases and J by 3 bases, and 9 bases separated the two germline ends. The CDR3 is 11 residues long. The V gene's germline CDR1 is SQVTM and CDR2 ANQGSEA.

This clonotype showed up just a few times. This chain connects TRBV28 to TRBJ1-4; D unresolved. Germline V lookup: CDR1 MDHEN, CDR2 SYDVKM. Trimming shortened V by 5 bases and J by 4 bases, and 11 bases separated the two germline ends. CDR3 length: 14 amino acids. CDR3 DNA sequence: TGTGCCAGCAGTGGCGCGGACTATAATGAAAAACTGTTTTTT. Protein sequence: CASSGADYNEKLFF.

This clonotype was seen many times. This chain uses TRBV27 with TRBJ2-1; no reliable D call. The germline V gene has CDR1 MNHEY and CDR2 SMNVEV (reference sequence). This CDR3 has 17 amino acids. V was trimmed by 4 bases and J by 0 bases, leaving 16 bases between them. CDR3 region: CASSWGLSPSSYNEQFF. The CDR3 nucleotides are TGTGCCAGCAGTTGGGGTCTATCGCCGAGCTCCTACAATGAGCAGTTCTTC.

The sample holds a few counts of this clonotype. A read error may account for a junction end that differs from germline. This chain uses TRBV20-1 with TRBJ2-7; TRBD2 is a possible D gene (5 bases). CDR3 length equals 13 residues. Per germline, CDR1 DFQATT and CDR2 SNEGSKA (reference sequence). The CDR3 DNA is TGCAGTGCCAGAGAGGGTGTTGGCTACGAGCAGTACTTC. Translating gives CSAREGVGYEQYF.

The V call is TRBV4-1, the J call TRBJ1-5; D unclear. This CDR3 has 15 residues. Trimming removed 0 bases from V and 6 bases from J, with 12 bases in between. Germline-derived CDR1 and CDR2 are MGHRA and YSYEKL. The CDR3 DNA is TGCGCCAGCAGCCAAGAAGGAGGTTTGATTCAGCCCCAGCATTTT. This translates into CASSQEGGLIQPQHF.

This clonotype was counted ten times or more. The rearrangement uses TRBV20-1 and TRBJ2-5; tentatively, D is TRBD1 (5 bases). Trimming took off 2 bases at V and 1 base at J, with 20 bases between the two ends. This CDR3 is 17 amino acids long. From germline, CDR1 is DFQATT and CDR2 SNEGSKA (reference sequence). The CDR3 sequence is CSARLWGGRFFQETQYF. The CDR3 DNA is TGCAGTGCTAGACTTTGGGGCGGCAGATTCTTCCAAGAGACCCAGTACTTC.

This clonotype was found once. The V gene is TRBV7-2, the J gene TRBJ2-3; weak D call: TRBD1 (7 bases). Looked up from germline, CDR1 is SGHTA and CDR2 is FQGNSA. V lost 3 bases and J 5 bases, leaving 15 bases between the germline ends. The CDR3 loop spans 15 amino acids. This CDR3 is CASSLTGRHGDTQYF. The CDR3 region has the DNA TGTGCCAGCAGCTTGACAGGGAGGCATGGAGATACGCAGTATTTT.

This clonotype has only a few counts. The chain joins TRBV28 to TRBJ1-1; 8 nucleotides agree with TRBD1. Germline loops: CDR1 MDHEN, CDR2 SYDVKM. Losses at the gene ends were 2 bases for V and 8 bases for J; bases not matched to a gene: 7. This CDR3 is 14 amino acids long. The CDR3 bases are TGTGCCAGCAGTTTACCCGGACAGGGTCGAGAAGCTTTCTTT. Translated, it gives CASSLPGQGREAFF. Filled out from reference TRBV28 and TRBJ1-1, the complete variable domain reads DVKVTQSSRYLVKRTGEKVFLECVQDMDHENMFWYRQDPGLGLRLIYFSYDVKMKEKGDIPEGYSVSREKKERFSLILESASTNQTSMYLCASSLPGQGREAFFGQGTRLTVV.

The J gene is TRBJ2-5, the V gene TRBV6-1; possible D gene TRBD2, 6 bases. V was cut by 7 bases and J by 3 bases, with 15 bases left in between. This CDR3 contains 14 residues. Germline V gene sequence: CDR1 MNHNS, CDR2 SASEGT. The CDR3 DNA sequence: TGTGCCAGCAAAACGGGACTGGGAAAAGAGACCCAGTACTTC. Amino acid sequence: CASKTGLGKETQYF.

In nucleotides, the CDR3 is TGCAGTGCTAGGGCCGACTCTGGGGCCAACGTCCTGACTTTC. It specifies CSARADSGANVLTF. The chain joins TRBV20-1 to TRBJ2-6, with D uncertain. Trimming left V 3 bases short and J 0 bases short, with 6 bases between. This CDR3 is 14 amino acids long. CDR1 and CDR2 (germline): DFQATT, SNEGSKA (reference sequence).

The rearrangement uses TRBV13 and TRBJ2-1; D possibly uses TRBD1 or TRBD2 (5 bases each). Germline CDR1 is PRHDT and CDR2 is FYEKMQ (reference sequence). This CDR3 is built from 24 residues. The V and J ends lost 2 bases and 5 bases respectively, with 40 bases between them. The CDR3 reads CASSLWPPPTWGRDAFHPNNEQFF. For the CDR3, the DNA is TGTGCCAGCAGCTTATGGCCACCTCCAACCTGGGGCAGGGACGCCTTCCATCCGAACAATGAGCAGTTCTTC.

This clonotype is categorized as medium-sized. V usage is TRBV29-1 and J usage is TRBJ2-4; TRBD1 or TRBD2 may be the D gene (6 bases each). The CDR3 has 14 amino acids. CDR1 is SQVTM and CDR2 is ANQGSEA in the germline V gene. V was clipped by 6 bases and J by 3 bases, with 15 bases between them. CDR3: CSVGDGGGKNIQYF. CDR3 sequence (DNA): TGCAGCGTCGGGGACGGGGGCGGCAAAAACATTCAGTACTTC.

This clonotype was observed at least ten times. The genes are TRBV29-1 and TRBJ1-3; D ambiguous. The CDR3 is 11 residues long. With 4 bases removed from V and 2 bases from J, the gap between germline ends came to 3 bases. CDR1 is SQVTM and CDR2 is ANQGSEA in the germline V gene. The CDR3 sequence is CSVATGNTIYF. As DNA, the CDR3 is TGCAGCGTTGCAACTGGAAACACCATATATTTT.